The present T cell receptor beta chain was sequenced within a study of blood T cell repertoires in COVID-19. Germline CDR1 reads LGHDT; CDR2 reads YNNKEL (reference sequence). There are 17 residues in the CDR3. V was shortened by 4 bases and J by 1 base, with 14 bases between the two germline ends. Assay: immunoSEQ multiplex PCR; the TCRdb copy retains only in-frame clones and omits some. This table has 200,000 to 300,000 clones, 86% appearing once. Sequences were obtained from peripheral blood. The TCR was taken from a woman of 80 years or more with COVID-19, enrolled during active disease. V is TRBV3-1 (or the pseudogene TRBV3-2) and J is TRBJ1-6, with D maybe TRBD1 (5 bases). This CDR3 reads CASSPSVGGSYNSPLHF. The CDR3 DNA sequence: TGTGCCAGCAGCCCCAGCGTCGGGGGTTCCTATAATTCACCCCTCCACTTT.